This TCR beta chain was recorded in a study of early T cells in non-severe SARS-CoV-2 infection. Whole-study context: The chains were unpaired, and the sequenced material was bulk RNA from unsorted whole blood. Study-wide results and limits: VDJdb-based annotation leaned toward anti-spike CD8 responses and missed private and CD4 specificities.

Attachment of unique molecular identifiers to individual cDNA molecules was performed. TCRdb analysed the 5' RACE reads with MiXCR anew, one entry per CDR3 protein. The data hold 40,000 to 65,000 distinct CDR3 sequences, with 7% to 9% observed a single time. In this sample, this clonotype turned up a few times. What it binds is unknown. The V segment lost 3 bases and the J segment 8 bases; nucleotides outside the gene matches: 2. There are 14 residues in the CDR3. Input material: whole blood. This chain joins TRBV12-3 or TRBV12-4 and TRBJ1-6, with 9 bases lining up with TRBD1. This TCR was sampled from an adult who was a healthcare worker with PCR-confirmed SARS-CoV-2 infection or an uninfected control (not recorded which). The CDR3 reads CASSLGTGYSPLHF. CDR3 sequence (DNA): TGTGCCAGCAGTTTGGGGACAGGGTATTCACCCCTCCACTTT.